This TCR beta chain emerged from a study of T cells expressing NK-cell markers. Regarding the study as a whole: There were several donors in whom these clonotypes also led the CD3+CD56-NKG2C+ fraction.

Comment on this clonotype: The antigen is unknown.

The cDNA for TCR beta came from 5'RACE template switching with UMIs. Reprocessing the 5' RACE reads, TCRdb reports a single entry for every CDR3 protein and omits DNA. This sample's table reports approximately 110,000 distinct CDR3 sequences. From germline, CDR1 is SQVTM and CDR2 ANQGSEA. The CDR3 runs 13 residues. The sequenced sample consisted of blood T cells: a sorted CD56 or NKG2C T cell subset, CD4+ or CD8+ T cells, or bulk PBMC T cells (not recorded which). The clonotype comes from a woman aged 18-69 years in good health. The chain has TRBV29-1 and TRBJ2-1. The CDR3 reads CSVVGRYYNEQFF.